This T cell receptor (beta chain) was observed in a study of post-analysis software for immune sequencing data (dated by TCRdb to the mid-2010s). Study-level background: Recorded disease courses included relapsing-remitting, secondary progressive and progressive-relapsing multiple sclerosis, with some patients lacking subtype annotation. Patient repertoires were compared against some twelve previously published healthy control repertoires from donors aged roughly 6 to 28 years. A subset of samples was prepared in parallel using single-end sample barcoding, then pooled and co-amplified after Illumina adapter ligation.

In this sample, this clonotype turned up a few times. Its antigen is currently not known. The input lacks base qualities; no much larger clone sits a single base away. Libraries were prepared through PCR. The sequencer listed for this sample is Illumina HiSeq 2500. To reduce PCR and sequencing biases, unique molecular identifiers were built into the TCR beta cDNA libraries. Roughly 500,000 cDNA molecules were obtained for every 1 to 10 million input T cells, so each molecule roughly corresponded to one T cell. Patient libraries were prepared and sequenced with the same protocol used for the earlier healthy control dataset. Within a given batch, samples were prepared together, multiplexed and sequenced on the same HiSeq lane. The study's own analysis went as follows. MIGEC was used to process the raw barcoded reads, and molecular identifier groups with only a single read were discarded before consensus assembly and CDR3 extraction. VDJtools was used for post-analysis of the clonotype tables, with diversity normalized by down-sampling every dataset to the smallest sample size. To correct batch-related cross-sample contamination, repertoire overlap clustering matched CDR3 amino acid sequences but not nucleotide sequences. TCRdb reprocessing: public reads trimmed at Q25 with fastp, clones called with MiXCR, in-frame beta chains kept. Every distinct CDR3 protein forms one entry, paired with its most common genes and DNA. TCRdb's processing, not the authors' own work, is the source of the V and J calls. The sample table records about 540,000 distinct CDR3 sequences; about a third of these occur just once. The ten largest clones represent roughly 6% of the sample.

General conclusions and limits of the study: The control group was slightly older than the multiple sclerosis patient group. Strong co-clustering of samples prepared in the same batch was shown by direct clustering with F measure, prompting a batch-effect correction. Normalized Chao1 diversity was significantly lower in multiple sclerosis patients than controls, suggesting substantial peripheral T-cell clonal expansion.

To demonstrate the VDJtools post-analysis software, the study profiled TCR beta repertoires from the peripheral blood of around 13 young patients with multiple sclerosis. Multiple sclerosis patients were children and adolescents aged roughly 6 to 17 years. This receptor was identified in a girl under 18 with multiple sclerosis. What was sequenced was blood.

The CDR3 has the sequence CSVVVSDRGGYGYTF. The nucleotide sequence is TGCAGCGTTGTAGTTTCGGACAGGGGGGGCTATGGCTACACCTTC. The chain links TRBV29-1 with TRBJ1-2; TRBD1 agrees with 10 junctional bases. Here V drops 4 bases and J drops 4 bases, and the junction holds 9 bases not matched to any gene. From cysteine to phenylalanine, the CDR3 is 15 amino acids long. The entry retains the CDR3 DNA only, 45 bases that are in frame from base 1. The germline V gene gives CDR1 as SQVTM and CDR2 as ANQGSEA.